The 9 T cell receptor beta chains given below trace back to one sample, sequenced in a study of T cell clonality in common variable immunodeficiency. General study results and limits: Common variable immunodeficiency TCR beta sequences reportedly had fewer deletions and N-nucleotide insertions.

These receptors lack a known antigen. TCRdb's copy holds only in-frame clones and misses some; the assay was immunoSEQ multiplex PCR. This set yields some 28,000 clones and no singletons; the top ten hold 29%. The sequenced material came from peripheral blood mononuclear cells. The receptors were sampled from a human donor with common variable immunodeficiency.

This clone was observed a few times. CDR3 residues: CASRPRGGYGYTF. Partial CDR3 DNA: TGTGCCAGTAGGCCCAGAGGGGGATATGGC. The genes are TRBV19 and TRBJ1-2; possibly TRBD1 for D (6 bases). The CDR3 end falls 3 residues outside the read, so it is completed with the germline J gene. CDR3 length: 13 residues. The ends were cut back, 6 bases at V and 5 bases at J, with 13 bases in the middle. Per the germline V gene, CDR1 is LNHDA and CDR2 is SQIVND (reference sequence). The full variable domain, in which reference TRBV19 and TRBJ1-2 provide the parts outside the CDR3, is DGGITQSPKYLFRKEGQNVTLSCEQNLNHDAMYWYRQDPGQGLRLIYYSQIVNDFQKGDIAEGYSVSREKKESFPLTVTSAQKNPTAFYLCASRPRGGYGYTFGSGTRLTVV.

This clone was counted at least ten times. The CDR3 end is not reached by the read, which stops 3 residues before it; the germline J gene fills it in. V and J are TRBV6-1 and TRBJ1-4, with D possibly TRBD1 on 5 matching bases. The germline gives CDR1 MNHNS, CDR2 SASEGT. Trimming removed 3 bases from V and 8 bases from J, with 10 bases in between. This CDR3 contains 13 residues. The sequenced CDR3 bases are TGTGCCAGCAGTGATTGGGGGGAAGAAAAA. This codes for CASSDWGEEK. The full CDR3 protein reads CASSDWGEEKLFF.

This clone has ten or more counts. The CDR3 end falls 3 residues outside the read, so it is completed with the germline J gene. This chain uses TRBV29-1 with TRBJ1-5, with TRBD1 as a possible D gene (5 bases). V was clipped by 4 bases and J by 5 bases, with 12 bases between them. The CDR3 consists of 13 residues. The germline CDR1 and CDR2 sequences are SQVTM and ANQGSEA. Partial CDR3 DNA: TGCAGCGTTGGTTCAGGGAGGCATCAGCCC. Protein: CSVGSGRHQP. The CDR3 as a whole reads CSVGSGRHQPQHF.

This clone has a handful of counts. The sequence runs out 3 residues before the end of the CDR3; the remainder is reconstructed from the germline J gene. This rearrangement joins TRBV7-2 to TRBJ2-7, with TRBD1 matching over 8 bases. Germline lookup yields CDR1 SGHTA and CDR2 FQGNSA. Trimming at V came to 4 bases and at J to 6 bases, leaving 8 bases not matched to a gene. CDR3 size: 14 residues. The part of the CDR3 DNA that was read is TGTGCCAGCAGCTCGAACTACAGGGGGTCCGAG. Its translation is CASSSNYRGSE. The whole CDR3 reads CASSSNYRGSEQYF.

Remarks on this clone: The read terminates 3 residues before the CDR3 end, so the remaining end is supplied by the germline J gene. The chain carries TRBV6-2 or TRBV6-3 and TRBJ2-5, with TRBD2 matching 10 bases. The CDR3 contains 17 residues. The V gene end was trimmed by 7 bases and the J gene end by 5 bases; junction bases not matched to a gene: 16. Germline V gene data show CDR1 as MNHEY and CDR2 as SVGEGT. CDR3 protein: CASITGLSSGGAETQYF. CDR3 DNA (partial): TGTGCCAGCATCACGGGCCTTTCTAGCGGGGGCGCGGAGACC.

This clone occurred many times. Read sequence stops 3 residues before the CDR3 end, and the germline J gene provides the missing end. The V and J genes are TRBV7-9 and TRBJ2-3, with TRBD1 matching over 8 bases. V was pared by 4 bases and J by 3 bases, with 6 bases of the junction left unmatched. Germline CDR1 reads SEHNR; CDR2 reads FQNEAQ (reference sequence). CDR3 length: 15 residues. This CDR3 is CASSSLDRETDTQYF. The part of the CDR3 DNA that was read is TGTGCCAGCAGCTCCTTGGACAGGGAAACAGATACG.

This clone was seen a handful of times. The sequence runs out 3 residues before the end of the CDR3; the remainder is reconstructed from the germline J gene. This sequence joins TRBV7-8 and TRBJ2-1, with 12 bases aligning to TRBD2. Losses at the gene ends were 5 bases for V and 2 bases for J; bases not matched to a gene: 7. This CDR3 region has 17 residues. CDR1 and CDR2 (germline): SGHVS, FQNEAQ. The sequenced CDR3 bases are TGTGCCAGCAGCCCACTAGCGGGGGGCGGAACCTACAATGAG. Its protein is CASSPLAGGGTYNE. The entire CDR3 protein reads CASSPLAGGGTYNEQFF.

The table lists this clone with a few counts. The CDR3 is CASSPIAGGEGSYNEQFF. The part of the CDR3 DNA that was read is TGTGCCAGCAGCCCCATAGCGGGGGGGGAGGGCTCCTACAATGAG. V and J are TRBV7-3 and TRBJ2-1; 11 bases align to TRBD2. The read finishes 3 residues shy of the CDR3 end, and the germline J gene is used to complete it. The CDR3 runs to 18 residues. The V and J ends lost 5 bases and 0 bases, in that order; junction bases with no gene match: 9. The germline gives CDR1 SGHTA, CDR2 FQGTGA.

This clone was recorded many times. The read ends 3 residues before the CDR3 terminus; that terminus is restored from the germline J gene. V usage is TRBV20-1 and J usage is TRBJ2-3; D might be TRBD1 (6 bases). The CDR3 spans 17 residues. The germline V gene has CDR1 DFQATT and CDR2 SNEGSKA (reference sequence). Trimming shortened V by 0 bases and J by 5 bases, and 21 bases separated the two germline ends. The covered CDR3 bases are TGCAGTGCTAGAGACCAGGGGTTTGGGATCAGACGAGATACG. Its translation is CSARDQGFGIRRDT. The whole CDR3 region reads CSARDQGFGIRRDTQYF.